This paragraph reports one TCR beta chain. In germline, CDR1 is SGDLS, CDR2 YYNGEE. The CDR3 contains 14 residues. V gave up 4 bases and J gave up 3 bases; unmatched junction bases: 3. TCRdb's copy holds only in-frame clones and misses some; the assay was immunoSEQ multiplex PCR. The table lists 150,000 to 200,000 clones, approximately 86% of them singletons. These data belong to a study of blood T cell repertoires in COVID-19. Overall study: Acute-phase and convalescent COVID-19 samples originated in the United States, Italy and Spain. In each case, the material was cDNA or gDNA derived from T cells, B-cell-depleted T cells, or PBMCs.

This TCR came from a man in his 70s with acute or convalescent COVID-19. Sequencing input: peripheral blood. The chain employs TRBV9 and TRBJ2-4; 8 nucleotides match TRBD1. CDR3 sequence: CASSRDRLKNIQYF. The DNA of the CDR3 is TGTGCCAGCAGCCGGGACAGGCTCAAAAACATTCAGTACTTC.